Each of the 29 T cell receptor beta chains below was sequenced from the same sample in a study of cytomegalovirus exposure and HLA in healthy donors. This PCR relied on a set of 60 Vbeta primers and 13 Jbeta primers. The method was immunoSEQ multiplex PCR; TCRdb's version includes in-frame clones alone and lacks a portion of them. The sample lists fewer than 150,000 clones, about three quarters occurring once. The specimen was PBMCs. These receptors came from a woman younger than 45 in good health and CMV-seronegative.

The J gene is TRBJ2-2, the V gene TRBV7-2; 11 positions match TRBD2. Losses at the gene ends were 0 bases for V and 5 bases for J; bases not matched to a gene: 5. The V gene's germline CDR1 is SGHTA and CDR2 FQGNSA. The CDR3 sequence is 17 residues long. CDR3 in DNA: TGTGCCAGCAGCTTAGCCCATAGCGGGGGGGCAACCGGGGAGCTGTTTTTT. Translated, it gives CASSLAHSGGATGELFF. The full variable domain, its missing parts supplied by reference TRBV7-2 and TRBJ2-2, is GAGVSQSPSNKVTEKGKDVELRCDPISGHTALYWYRQSLGQGLEFLIYFQGNSAPDKSGLPSDRFSAERTGGSVSTLTIQRTQQEDSAVYLCASSLAHSGGATGELFFGEGSRLTVL.

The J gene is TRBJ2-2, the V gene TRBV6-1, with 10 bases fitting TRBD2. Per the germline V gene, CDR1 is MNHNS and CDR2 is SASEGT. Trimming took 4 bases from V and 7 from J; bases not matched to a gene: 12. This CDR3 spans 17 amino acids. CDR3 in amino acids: CASSGGGAGGWIGELFF. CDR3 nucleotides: TGTGCCAGCAGTGGGGGGGGAGCGGGAGGGTGGATCGGGGAGCTGTTTTTT.

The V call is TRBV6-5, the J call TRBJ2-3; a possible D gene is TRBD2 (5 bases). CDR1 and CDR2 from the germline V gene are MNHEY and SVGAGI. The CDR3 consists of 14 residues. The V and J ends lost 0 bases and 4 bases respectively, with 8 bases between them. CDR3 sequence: CASSYSEEADTQYF. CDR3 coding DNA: TGTGCCAGCAGTTACTCCGAGGAGGCAGATACGCAGTATTTT.

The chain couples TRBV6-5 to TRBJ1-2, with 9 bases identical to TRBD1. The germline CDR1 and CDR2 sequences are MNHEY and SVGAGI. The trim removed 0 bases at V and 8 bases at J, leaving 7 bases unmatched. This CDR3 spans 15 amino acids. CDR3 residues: CASSYSRQQGAGYTF. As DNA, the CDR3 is TGTGCCAGCAGTTACTCCCGACAACAGGGGGCCGGCTACACCTTC.

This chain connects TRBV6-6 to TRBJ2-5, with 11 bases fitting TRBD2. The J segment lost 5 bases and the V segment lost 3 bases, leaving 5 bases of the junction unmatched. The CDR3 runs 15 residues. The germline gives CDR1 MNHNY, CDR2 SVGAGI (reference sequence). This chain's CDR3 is CASSYTSGSRETQYF. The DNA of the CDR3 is TGTGCCAGCAGTTATACTAGCGGGAGTAGGGAGACCCAGTACTTC.

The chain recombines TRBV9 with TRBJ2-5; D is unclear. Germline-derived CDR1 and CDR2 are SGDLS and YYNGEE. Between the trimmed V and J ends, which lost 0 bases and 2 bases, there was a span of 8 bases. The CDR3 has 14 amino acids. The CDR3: CASSVGPVQETQYF. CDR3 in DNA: TGTGCCAGCAGCGTAGGCCCAGTTCAAGAGACCCAGTACTTC.

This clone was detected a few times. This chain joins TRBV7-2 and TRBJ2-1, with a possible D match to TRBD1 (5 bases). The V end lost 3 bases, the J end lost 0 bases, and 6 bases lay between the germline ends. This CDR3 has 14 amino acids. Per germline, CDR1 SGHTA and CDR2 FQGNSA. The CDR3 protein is CASSFDSSYNEQFF. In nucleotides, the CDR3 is TGTGCCAGCAGCTTCGACAGCTCCTACAATGAGCAGTTCTTC.

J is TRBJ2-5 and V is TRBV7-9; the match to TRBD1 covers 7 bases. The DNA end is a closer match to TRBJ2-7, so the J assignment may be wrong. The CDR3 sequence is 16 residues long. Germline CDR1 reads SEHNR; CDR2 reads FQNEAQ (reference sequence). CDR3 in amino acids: CASSSSRGSGPYEQYF. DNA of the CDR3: TGTGCCAGCAGCTCAAGCAGGGGGTCGGGTCCCTACGAGCAGTACTTC.

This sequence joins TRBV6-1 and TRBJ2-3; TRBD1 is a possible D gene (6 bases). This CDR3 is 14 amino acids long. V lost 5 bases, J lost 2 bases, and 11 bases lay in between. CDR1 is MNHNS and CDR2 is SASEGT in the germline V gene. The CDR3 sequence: CASSLGALTDTQYF. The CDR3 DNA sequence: TGTGCCAGCAGTCTGGGGGCCCTCACAGATACGCAGTATTTT.

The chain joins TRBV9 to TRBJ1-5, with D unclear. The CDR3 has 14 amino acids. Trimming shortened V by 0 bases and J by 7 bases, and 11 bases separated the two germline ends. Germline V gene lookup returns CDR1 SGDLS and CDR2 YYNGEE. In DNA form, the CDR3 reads TGTGCCAGCAGCGTAGGGGGAGGTAAGCAGCCCCAGCATTTT. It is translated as CASSVGGGKQPQHF.

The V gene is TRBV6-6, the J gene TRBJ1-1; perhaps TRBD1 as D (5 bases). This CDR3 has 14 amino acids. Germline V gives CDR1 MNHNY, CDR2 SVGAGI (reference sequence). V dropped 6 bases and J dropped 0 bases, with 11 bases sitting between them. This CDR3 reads CASSLSTVNTEAFF. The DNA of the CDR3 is TGTGCCAGCAGCCTATCGACAGTGAACACTGAAGCTTTCTTT.

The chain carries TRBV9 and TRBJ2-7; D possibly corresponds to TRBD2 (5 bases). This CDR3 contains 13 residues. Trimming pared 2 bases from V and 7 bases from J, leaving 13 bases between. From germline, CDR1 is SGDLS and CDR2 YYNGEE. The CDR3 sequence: CASSVYLAGEQYF. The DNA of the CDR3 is TGTGCCAGCAGCGTTTATCTAGCAGGAGAGCAGTACTTC.

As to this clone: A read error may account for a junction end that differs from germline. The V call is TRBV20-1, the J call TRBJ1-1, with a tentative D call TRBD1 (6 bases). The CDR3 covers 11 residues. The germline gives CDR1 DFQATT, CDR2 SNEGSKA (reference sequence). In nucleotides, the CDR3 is TGCAGTGCTAGACGCCTAATGGACAGACCTTTT. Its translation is CSARRLMDRPF.

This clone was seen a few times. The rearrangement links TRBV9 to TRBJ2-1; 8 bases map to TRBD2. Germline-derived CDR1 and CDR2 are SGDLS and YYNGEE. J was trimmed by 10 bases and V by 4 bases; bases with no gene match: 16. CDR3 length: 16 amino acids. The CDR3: CASSPRGDISGVEQFF. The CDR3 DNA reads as TGTGCCAGCAGCCCCCGAGGTGATATTAGCGGGGTCGAGCAGTTCTTC.

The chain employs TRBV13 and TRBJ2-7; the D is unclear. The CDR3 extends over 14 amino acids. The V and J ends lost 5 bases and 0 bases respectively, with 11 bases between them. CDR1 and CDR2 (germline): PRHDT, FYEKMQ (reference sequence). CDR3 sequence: CASSPSRNSYEQYV. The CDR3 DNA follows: TGTGCCAGCAGCCCATCGCGGAACTCCTACGAGCAGTACGTC.

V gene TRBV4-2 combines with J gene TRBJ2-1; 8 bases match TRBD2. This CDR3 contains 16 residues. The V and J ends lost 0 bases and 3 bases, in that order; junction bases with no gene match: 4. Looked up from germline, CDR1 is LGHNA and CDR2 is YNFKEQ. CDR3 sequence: CASSQDPLAGYNEQFF. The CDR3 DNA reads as TGTGCCAGCAGCCAAGATCCCCTAGCGGGCTACAATGAGCAGTTCTTC.

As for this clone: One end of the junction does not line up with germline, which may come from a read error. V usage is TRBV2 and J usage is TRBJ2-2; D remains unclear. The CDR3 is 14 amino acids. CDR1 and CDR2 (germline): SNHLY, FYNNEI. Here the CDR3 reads CTSTLQLNTGELFF. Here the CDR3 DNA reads TGTACCAGTACCCTACAGCTGAACACCGGGGAGCTGTTTTTT.

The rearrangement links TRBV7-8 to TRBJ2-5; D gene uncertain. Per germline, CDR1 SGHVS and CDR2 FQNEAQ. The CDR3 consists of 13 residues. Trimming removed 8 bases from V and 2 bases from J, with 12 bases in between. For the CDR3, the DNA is TGTGCCAGCCGAAAAGGAGCGCAAGAGACCCAGTACTTC. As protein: CASRKGAQETQYF.

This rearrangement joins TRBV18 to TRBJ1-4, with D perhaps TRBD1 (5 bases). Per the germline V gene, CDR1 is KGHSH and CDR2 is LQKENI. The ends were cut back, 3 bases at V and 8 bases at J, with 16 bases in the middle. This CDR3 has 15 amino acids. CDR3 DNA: TGTGCCAGCTCACCCCTGGGGGGATTCGGCGAAAAACTGTTTTTT. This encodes CASSPLGGFGEKLFF.

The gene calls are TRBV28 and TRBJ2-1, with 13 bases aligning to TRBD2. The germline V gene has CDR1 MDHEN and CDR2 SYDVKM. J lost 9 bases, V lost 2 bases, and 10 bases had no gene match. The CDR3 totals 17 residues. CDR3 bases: TGTGCCAGCAGTTTAGGTGGACTAGCGGGAGTTGGGCGTGAGCAGTTCTTC. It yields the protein CASSLGGLAGVGREQFF.

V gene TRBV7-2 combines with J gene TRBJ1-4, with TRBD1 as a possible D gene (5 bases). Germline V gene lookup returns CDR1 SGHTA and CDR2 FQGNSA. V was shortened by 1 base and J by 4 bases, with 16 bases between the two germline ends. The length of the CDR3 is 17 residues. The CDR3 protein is CASSLGARAPSNEKLFF. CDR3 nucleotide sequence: TGTGCCAGCAGCTTAGGAGCCAGGGCCCCTAGTAATGAAAAACTGTTTTTT.

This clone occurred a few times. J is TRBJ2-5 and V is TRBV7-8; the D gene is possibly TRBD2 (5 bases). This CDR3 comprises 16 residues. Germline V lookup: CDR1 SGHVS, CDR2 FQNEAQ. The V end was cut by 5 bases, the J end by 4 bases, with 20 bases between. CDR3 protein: CASSPQMGLEGETQYF. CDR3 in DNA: TGTGCCAGCAGCCCCCAAATGGGCCTAGAGGGAGAGACCCAGTACTTC. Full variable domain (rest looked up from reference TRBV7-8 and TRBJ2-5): GAGVSQSPRYKVAKRGQDVALRCDPISGHVSLFWYQQALGQGPEFLTYFQNEAQLDKSGLPSDRFFAERPEGSVSTLKIQRTQQEDSAVYLCASSPQMGLEGETQYFGPGTRLLVL.

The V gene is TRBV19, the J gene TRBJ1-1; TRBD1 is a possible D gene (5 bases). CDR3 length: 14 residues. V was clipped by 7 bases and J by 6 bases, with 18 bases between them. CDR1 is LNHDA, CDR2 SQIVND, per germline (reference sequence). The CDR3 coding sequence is TGTGCCAGTATTGCCCCCGGGGGGAAGTCTGAAGCTTTCTTT. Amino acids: CASIAPGGKSEAFF.

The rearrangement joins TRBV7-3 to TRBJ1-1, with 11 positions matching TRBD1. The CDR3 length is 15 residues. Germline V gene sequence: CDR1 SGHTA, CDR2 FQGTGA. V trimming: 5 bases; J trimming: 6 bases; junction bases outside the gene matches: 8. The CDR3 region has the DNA TGTGCCAGCAGCAGACGAGGGGGACAGGGGGCTGAAGCTTTCTTT. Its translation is CASSRRGGQGAEAFF.

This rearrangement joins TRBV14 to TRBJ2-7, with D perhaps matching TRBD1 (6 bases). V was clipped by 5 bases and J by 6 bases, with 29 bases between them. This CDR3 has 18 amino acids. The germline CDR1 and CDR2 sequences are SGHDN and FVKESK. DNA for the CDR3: TGTGCCAGCAGCACGGGAAGGCAGGGGTTTTCTCGGGCCGCCGAGCAGTACTTC. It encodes CASSTGRQGFSRAAEQYF.

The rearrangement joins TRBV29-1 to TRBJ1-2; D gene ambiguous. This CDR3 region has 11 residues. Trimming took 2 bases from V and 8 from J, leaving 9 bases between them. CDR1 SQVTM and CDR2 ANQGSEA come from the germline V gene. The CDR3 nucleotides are TGCAGCGTTGAATCCCGGGAGGGCTACACCTTC. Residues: CSVESREGYTF.

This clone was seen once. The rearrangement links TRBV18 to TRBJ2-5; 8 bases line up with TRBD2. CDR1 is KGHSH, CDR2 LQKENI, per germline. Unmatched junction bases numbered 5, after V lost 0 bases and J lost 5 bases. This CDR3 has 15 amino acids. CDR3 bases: TGTGCCAGCTCACCACCGGCGGGGGGTATTGAGACCCAGTACTTC. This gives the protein CASSPPAGGIETQYF.

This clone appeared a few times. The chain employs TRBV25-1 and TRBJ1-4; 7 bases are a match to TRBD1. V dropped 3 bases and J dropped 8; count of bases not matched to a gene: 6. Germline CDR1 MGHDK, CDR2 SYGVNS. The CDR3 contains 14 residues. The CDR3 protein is CASSENRGGEKLFF. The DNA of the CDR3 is TGTGCCAGCAGTGAGAACAGGGGTGGGGAAAAACTGTTTTTT.

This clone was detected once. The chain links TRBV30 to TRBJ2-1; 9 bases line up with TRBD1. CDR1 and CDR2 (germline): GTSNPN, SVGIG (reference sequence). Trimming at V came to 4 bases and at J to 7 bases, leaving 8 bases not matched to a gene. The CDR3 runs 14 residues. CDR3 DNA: TGTGCCTGGACACGACAGGGGGTGGGGAATGAGCAGTTCTTC. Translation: CAWTRQGVGNEQFF.